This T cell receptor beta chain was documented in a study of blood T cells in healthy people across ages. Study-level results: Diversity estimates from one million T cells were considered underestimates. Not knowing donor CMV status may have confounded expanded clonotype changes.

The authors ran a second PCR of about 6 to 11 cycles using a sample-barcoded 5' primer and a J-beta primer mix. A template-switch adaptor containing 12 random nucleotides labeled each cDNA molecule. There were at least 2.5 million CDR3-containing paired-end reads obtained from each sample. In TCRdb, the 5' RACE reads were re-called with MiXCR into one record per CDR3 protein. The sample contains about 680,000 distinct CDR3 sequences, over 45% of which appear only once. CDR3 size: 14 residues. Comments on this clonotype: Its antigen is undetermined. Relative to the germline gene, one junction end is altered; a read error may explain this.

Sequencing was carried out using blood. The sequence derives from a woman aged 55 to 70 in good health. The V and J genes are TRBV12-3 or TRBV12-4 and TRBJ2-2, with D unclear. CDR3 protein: CASRLTPNTGELFF. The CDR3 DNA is TGTGCCAGCAGACTCACACCTAACACTGGGGAGCTGTTTTTT.